Sequencing of this TCR beta chain was carried out in a study of T cell repertoires in cytomegalovirus infection. V lost 3 bases and J 2 bases, leaving 14 bases between the germline ends. Germline assignment: CDR1 SGHTA and CDR2 FQGNSA. This CDR3 contains 15 residues. TCRdb fed the reads into MiXCR, producing one record per CDR3 protein. This sample yields a few hundred thousand distinct CDR3 sequences, of which less than 20% are seen a single time; 7.5% to 9.5% belongs to the top ten. The source material was PBMCs. This clonotype was obtained from a human donor in good health (CMV status not recorded). Some clones in this sample may be carry-over from other donors' samples. The rearrangement joins TRBV7-2 to TRBJ2-7, with D unresolved. The CDR3 bases are TGTGCCAGCAGCTTGGGCAGACCTACCACCTACGAGCAGTACTTC. It specifies CASSLGRPTTYEQYF.